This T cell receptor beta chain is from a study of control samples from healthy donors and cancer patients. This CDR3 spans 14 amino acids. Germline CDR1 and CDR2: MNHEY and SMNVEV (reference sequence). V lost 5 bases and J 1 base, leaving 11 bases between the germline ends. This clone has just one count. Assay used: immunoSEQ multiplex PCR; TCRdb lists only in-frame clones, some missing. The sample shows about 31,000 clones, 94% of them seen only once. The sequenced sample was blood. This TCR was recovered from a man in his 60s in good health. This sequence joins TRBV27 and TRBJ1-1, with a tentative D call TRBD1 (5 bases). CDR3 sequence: CASSARGQNTEAFF. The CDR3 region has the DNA TGTGCCAGCAGTGCTAGGGGTCAGAACACTGAAGCTTTCTTT.